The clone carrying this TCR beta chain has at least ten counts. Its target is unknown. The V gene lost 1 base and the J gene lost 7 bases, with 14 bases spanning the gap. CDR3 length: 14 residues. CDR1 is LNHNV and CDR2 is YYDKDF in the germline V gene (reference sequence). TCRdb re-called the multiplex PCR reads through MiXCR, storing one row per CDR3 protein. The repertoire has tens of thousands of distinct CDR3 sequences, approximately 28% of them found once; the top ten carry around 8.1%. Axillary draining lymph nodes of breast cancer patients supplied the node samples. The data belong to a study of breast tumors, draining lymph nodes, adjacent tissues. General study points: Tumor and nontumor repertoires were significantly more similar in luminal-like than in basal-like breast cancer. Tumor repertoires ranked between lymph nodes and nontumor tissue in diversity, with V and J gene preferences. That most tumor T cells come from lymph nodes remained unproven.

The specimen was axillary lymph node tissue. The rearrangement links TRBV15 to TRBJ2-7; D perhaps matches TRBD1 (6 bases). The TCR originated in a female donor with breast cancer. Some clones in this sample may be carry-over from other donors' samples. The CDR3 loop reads CATSRVNRVLEQYF. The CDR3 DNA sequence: TGTGCCACCAGCAGAGTGAACAGGGTTTTAGAGCAGTACTTC.